A single sample is the source of the 12 T cell receptor beta chains below, sequenced in a study of response to subunit inactivated influenza vaccine. TCRdb fed the RT-PCR reads into MiXCR, producing one record per CDR3 protein. The data show 450,000 to 700,000 distinct CDR3 sequences, around 15% seen once. Sequencing used PBMCs from blood, obtained 11 to 12 days after vaccination. The receptors were sampled from a man in his forties or fifties who received an inactivated influenza vaccine.

V and J are TRBV5-1 and TRBJ2-1; 13 bases map to TRBD2. V was clipped by 4 bases and J by 8 bases; unmatched bases: 12. CDR3 length: 17 residues. Germline CDR1 is SGHRS and CDR2 is YFSETQ. The CDR3 DNA follows: TGCGCCAGCAGCGCAGGACTAGCGGGGGCCTCAGGACATGAGCAGTTCTTC. Translating gives CASSAGLAGASGHEQFF. The full variable domain, with the rest looked up from reference TRBV5-1 and TRBJ2-1, is KAGVTQTPRYLIKTRGQQVTLSCSPISGHRSVSWYQQTPGQGLQFLFEYFSETQRNKGNFPGRFSGRQFSNSRSEMNVSTLELGDSALYLCASSAGLAGASGHEQFFGPGTRLTVL.

This clonotype was seen more than once but under ten times. V gene TRBV24-1 combines with J gene TRBJ2-1; TRBD2 matches 10 bases. The CDR3 has 20 residues. V was pared by 4 bases and J by 1 base, with 15 bases of the junction left unmatched. Germline CDR1 KGHDR, CDR2 SFDVKD. CDR3 bases: TGTGCCACCAGTGACTCGACCAAGACAAGCGGGAGGGATTCCTACAATGAGCAGTTCTTC. Its translation: CATSDSTKTSGRDSYNEQFF.

The chain recombines TRBV12-3 or TRBV12-4 with TRBJ2-5; the D call may be TRBD1 or TRBD2 (5 bases each). The CDR3 runs to 13 residues. V dropped 6 bases and J dropped 7 bases, with 15 bases sitting between them. CDR3 residues: CASSSGTVWTQYF. CDR3 nucleotides: TGTGCCAGCAGCTCAGGGACCGTCTGGACCCAGTACTTC.

The table lists this clonotype with a few counts. The J gene is TRBJ1-4, the V gene TRBV7-2; 7 bases map to TRBD1. Germline loops: CDR1 SGHTA, CDR2 FQGNSA. The CDR3 has 17 residues. V dropped 0 bases and J dropped 4; count of bases not matched to a gene: 8. CDR3 in amino acids: CASSLARWTGDNEKLFF. The DNA of the CDR3 is TGTGCCAGCAGCTTAGCCCGATGGACAGGAGATAATGAAAAACTGTTTTTT.

This clonotype was seen only a few times. The rearrangement uses TRBV10-3 and TRBJ2-3; D possibly matches TRBD1 or TRBD2 (5 bases each). The germline V gene encodes CDR1 ENHRY and CDR2 SYGVKD. The CDR3 totals 13 residues. Trimming took off 2 bases at V and 6 bases at J, with 9 bases between the two ends. Here the CDR3 reads CAISENWGDTQYF. For the CDR3, the DNA is TGTGCCATCAGTGAGAATTGGGGGGATACGCAGTATTTT.

This clonotype was counted ten times or more. This chain uses TRBV29-1 with TRBJ2-1; D possibly corresponds to TRBD1 (5 bases). Germline V gene lookup returns CDR1 SQVTM and CDR2 ANQGSEA. The CDR3 is 11 residues long. V was trimmed by 4 bases and J by 6 bases, leaving 7 bases between them. The CDR3 is CSVGQINEQFF. For the CDR3, the DNA is TGCAGCGTTGGACAGATCAATGAGCAGTTCTTC.

In its sample, this clonotype was seen many times. V gene TRBV29-1 combines with J gene TRBJ2-1; TRBD2 agrees at 7 bases. Germline lookup yields CDR1 SQVTM and CDR2 ANQGSEA. The CDR3 length is 15 residues. Trimming cost V 2 bases and J 0 bases; bases outside gene matches: 4. The DNA of the CDR3 is TGCAGCGTTGAAAGTCCTAGCGGCTCCTACAATGAGCAGTTCTTC. It translates to CSVESPSGSYNEQFF.

This clonotype was detected a few times. The CDR3 here is CAISVTSGSGETQYF. The CDR3 bases are TGTGCCATCAGTGTCACTAGCGGGAGTGGTGAGACCCAGTACTTC. V usage is TRBV10-3 and J usage is TRBJ2-5; 11 bases fit TRBD2. The junction had 6 bases not matched to a gene; V was cut back by 4 bases and J by 5 bases. Germline values: CDR1 ENHRY, CDR2 SYGVKD. The CDR3 sequence is 15 residues long.

There are a few counts of this clonotype. V and J are TRBV12-3 or TRBV12-4 and TRBJ1-1; D unclear. The ends were cut back, 7 bases at V and 0 bases at J, with 6 bases in the middle. There are 12 residues in the CDR3. The chain's CDR3 is CASKPLNTEAFF. CDR3 DNA sequence: TGTGCCAGCAAACCTTTGAACACTGAAGCTTTCTTT.

This clonotype was seen a handful of times. The gene calls are TRBV3-1 and TRBJ1-5; D is ambiguous. The V end lost 3 bases, the J end lost 9 bases, and 21 bases lay between the germline ends. The CDR3 has 16 amino acids. Germline V gene sequence: CDR1 LGHDT, CDR2 YNNKEL (reference sequence). The CDR3 nucleotides read TGTGCCAGCAGCCAGGGAACGGGTGGGCCTGTGGGGCCCCAGCATTTT. This codes for CASSQGTGGPVGPQHF.

The chain joins TRBV5-1 to TRBJ2-7; TRBD1 agrees at 11 bases. Germline V gives CDR1 SGHRS, CDR2 YFSETQ. V lost 0 bases and J lost 6; bases outside the gene matches: 8. This CDR3 region has 16 residues. In nucleotides, the CDR3 is TGCGCCAGCAGCTTGGCGGGGACAGGGGGTTTTCGCGAGCAGTACTTC. The encoded protein is CASSLAGTGGFREQYF.

This clonotype was seen at least ten times. This chain links TRBV9 with TRBJ2-2; D gene uncertain. The CDR3 length is 13 residues. Trimming stripped 0 bases from V and 7 bases from J, with 7 bases between. Germline CDR1 is SGDLS and CDR2 is YYNGEE. CDR3 nucleotide sequence: TGTGCCAGCAGCGTAGAAGGTCTCGGGGAGCTGTTTTTT. Its protein product is CASSVEGLGELFF.